The 21 T cell receptor beta chains given below trace back to one sample, sequenced in a study of human CD8 memory T cell subsets (dated by TCRdb to 2018 to 2020). A Human TCR Profiling Kit was used to prepare UMI-labeled 5' RACE TCRbeta libraries. With the reads reprocessed by TCRdb, a single entry stands for each CDR3 protein sequence and no DNA is reported. The table kept for this sample lists 12,000 or so distinct CDR3 sequences. The ten largest make up 14% of the sample. The material sequenced was CD8+ T cells from PBMCs. The receptors were gathered from a human donor in good health.

The chain is built from TRBV7-9 and TRBJ1-2. CDR1 and CDR2 from the germline V gene are SEHNR and FQNEAQ (reference sequence). This CDR3 is built from 15 residues. The CDR3 region is CASSSQVVLAYGYTF.

The chain uses TRBV9 and TRBJ2-3; the TCRdb call, TRBD1, lacks DNA for checking. The CDR3 has 15 amino acids. CDR1 SGDLS and CDR2 YYNGEE come from the germline V gene. The chain's CDR3 is CASSVEGGLTDTQYF.

V usage is TRBV6-2 or TRBV6-3 and J usage is TRBJ2-1; the TCRdb D gene call, TRBD2, has no DNA to confirm it. Looked up from germline, CDR1 is MNHEY and CDR2 is SVGEGT. This CDR3 region has 12 residues. The CDR3 loop is CASGGLINEQFF.

The chain is built from TRBV12-3 or TRBV12-4 and TRBJ2-7. The CDR3 sequence is 13 residues long. The CDR3 region is CASSLVASYEQYF.

V usage is TRBV6-2 or TRBV6-3 and J usage is TRBJ1-1; there is no DNA to check the TCRdb D call of TRBD1. The CDR3 length is 14 residues. Germline V CDR1 and CDR2: MNHEY, SVGEGT. The CDR3 loop is CATQGAGVYTEAFF.

The chain combines TRBV5-1 with TRBJ2-7; absent DNA, TCRdb's TRBD1 call cannot be checked. Germline V gene lookup returns CDR1 SGHRS and CDR2 YFSETQ. The CDR3 runs 14 residues. CDR3: CASSLAGGGYEQYF. Supplemented by reference TRBV5-1 and TRBJ2-7, the full variable domain reads KAGVTQTPRYLIKTRGQQVTLSCSPISGHRSVSWYQQTPGQGLQFLFEYFSETQRNKGNFPGRFSGRQFSNSRSEMNVSTLELGDSALYLCASSLAGGGYEQYFGPGTRLTVT.

The chain has TRBV6-5 and TRBJ1-6; the TCRdb D gene call, TRBD1, has no DNA to confirm it. The CDR3 contains 15 residues. Germline V lookup: CDR1 MNHEY, CDR2 SVGAGI. The CDR3 spells CASSYGQGFRSPLHF.

The rearrangement joins TRBV7-9 to TRBJ1-2; the TRBD1 assignment by TCRdb is unverifiable without DNA. CDR3 length: 14 residues. Germline assignment: CDR1 SEHNR and CDR2 FQNEAQ (reference sequence). The CDR3 protein is CASSRAGQDYGYTF.

V and J are TRBV3-1 and TRBJ1-1; TCRdb names TRBD1, which stays unverified in the absence of DNA. CDR1 is LGHDT, CDR2 YNNKEL, per germline (reference sequence). This CDR3 is 16 amino acids long. CDR3 amino acids: CASSQTGGRVVTEAFF.

This rearrangement joins TRBV10-3 to TRBJ2-7; TCRdb reports TRBD1, a call that lacks DNA to check it against. This CDR3 region has 15 residues. The germline V gene encodes CDR1 ENHRY and CDR2 SYGVKD. The CDR3 reads CAIRIDRAISYEQYF.

The rearrangement joins TRBV7-2 to TRBJ2-1. There are 12 residues in the CDR3. Germline V lookup: CDR1 SGHTA, CDR2 FQGNSA. The CDR3 spells CASSLVYNEQFF.

This rearrangement joins TRBV9 to TRBJ2-2; TCRdb proposes TRBD2, but this gene call is untestable without DNA. CDR1 is SGDLS and CDR2 is YYNGEE in the germline V gene. The CDR3 is 17 amino acids. The CDR3 protein is CASSVGASGTNTGELFF. Using reference TRBV9 and TRBJ2-2 for the parts outside the CDR3, the full variable domain is DSGVTQTPKHLITATGQRVTLRCSPRSGDLSVYWYQQSLDQGLQFLIQYYNGEERAKGNILERFSAQQFPDLHSELNLSSLELGDSALYFCASSVGASGTNTGELFFGEGSRLTVL.

The rearrangement joins TRBV28 to TRBJ2-5; TCRdb gives TRBD1 as the D gene, but with no DNA this cannot be confirmed. Per germline, CDR1 MDHEN and CDR2 SYDVKM. The CDR3 is made up of 16 amino acids. The CDR3 loop reads CASSPLGQGAGETQYF.

V usage is TRBV12-3 or TRBV12-4 and J usage is TRBJ2-7. CDR3 size: 13 residues. This CDR3 is CASSLQGFVEQYF.

The rearrangement joins TRBV29-1 to TRBJ2-7; TCRdb selects TRBD1, and the lack of DNA leaves this call unchecked. The CDR3 runs 15 residues. The germline CDR1 and CDR2 sequences are SQVTM and ANQGSEA. CDR3 sequence: CSVDEANRAQGEQYF.

The CDR3 is CASSYSASGGTYNEQFF. This rearrangement joins TRBV6-2 or TRBV6-3 to TRBJ2-1; TCRdb's D gene call, TRBD2, goes unchecked for lack of DNA. From germline, CDR1 is MNHEY and CDR2 SVGEGT. The CDR3 runs to 17 residues.

This chain connects TRBV12-3 or TRBV12-4 to TRBJ2-1; the D call from TCRdb, TRBD1, cannot be confirmed without DNA. This CDR3 is 12 amino acids long. CDR3 loop: CASKSIAPEQFF.

V and J are TRBV12-3 or TRBV12-4 and TRBJ1-3. The CDR3 covers 13 residues. CDR3 residues: CASTEDTGNTIYF.

The chain is built from TRBV27 and TRBJ2-1; TCRdb selects TRBD2, and the lack of DNA leaves this call unchecked. CDR1 and CDR2 (germline): MNHEY, SMNVEV (reference sequence). The CDR3 is 14 amino acids. CDR3 amino acids: CASRGQGPYNEQFF.

The J gene is TRBJ2-3, the V gene TRBV11-1; as DNA is missing, the TRBD2 call by TCRdb cannot be tested. This CDR3 contains 15 residues. Germline loops: CDR1 SGHAT, CDR2 FQDESV (reference sequence). The CDR3 region is CASSLGEEGLEGQYF.

The chain is built from TRBV7-8 and TRBJ1-6. This CDR3 region has 15 residues. CDR1 is SGHVS, CDR2 FQNEAQ, per germline. The CDR3 spells CASSPISPYNSPLHF.